This is a list of T cell receptor beta chains from one sample in a study of shared clonotypes between healthy human individuals. Profiled with immunoSEQ multiplex PCR; TCRdb holds only in-frame clones, not every one. The sample shows a few million clones, 80% to 95% of them seen only once. Sequenced input: naive CD4+ T cells from PBMCs. The source of these receptors is a young man in good health. Some clones in this sample may be carry-over from other donors' samples. Each CDR3 is given with its conserved first and last residue. The D gene is left open where the match is weak. A row's size may be missing; if present it is once, few, many or a size class.

clone size,D gene,V gene,J gene,CDR3 protein,CDR3 DNA
few,-,TRBV5-5,TRBJ1-3,CASTLEGLSGNTIYF,TGTGCCAGCACCCTGGAGGGGTTGAGTGGAAACACCATATATTTT
few,-,TRBV5-5,TRBJ1-5,CASSLAAGHYQPQHF,TGTGCCAGCAGCTTGGCCGCTGGGCACTATCAGCCCCAGCATTTT
-,-,TRBV16,TRBJ1-2,CASSRINAKSNYGYTF,TGTGCCAGCAGCCGGATAAATGCAAAGTCTAACTATGGCTACACCTTC
-,TRBD1,TRBV5-1,TRBJ2-2,CASSQGQGAYGGELFF,TGCGCCAGCAGCCAGGGACAGGGGGCGTATGGCGGGGAGCTGTTTTTT
once,TRBD2,TRBV7-3,TRBJ2-1,CASSEQLAGAKKQFF,TGTGCCAGCAGCGAACAGTTAGCGGGAGCAAAGAAGCAGTTCTTC
-,TRBD2,TRBV15,TRBJ2-1,CATSRGEPGLVNEQFF,TGTGCCACCAGCAGAGGTGAACCGGGACTAGTCAATGAGCAGTTCTTC
-,TRBD2,TRBV13,TRBJ2-1,CASSFLAGGKYNEQFF,TGTGCCAGCAGCTTCTTGGCGGGAGGGAAGTACAATGAGCAGTTCTTC
-,-,TRBV7-3,TRBJ1-2,CASSLMAGAAYGYTF,TGTGCCAGCAGCCTTATGGCGGGGGCGGCGTATGGCTACACCTTC
-,-,TRBV5-6,TRBJ1-5,CASSSNNQPQHF,TGTGCCAGCAGCTCAAACAATCAGCCCCAGCATTTT
once,-,TRBV29-1,TRBJ1-1,CSVEDPGTEAFF,TGCAGCGTAGAAGACCCCGGCACTGAAGCTTTCTTT
-,-,TRBV27,TRBJ2-1,CASKTLNEQFF,TGTGCCAGCAAGACGCTCAATGAGCAGTTCTTC
-,-,TRBV7-3,TRBJ1-1,CASSSMGATEAFF,TGTGCCAGCAGTTCGATGGGGGCTACTGAAGCTTTCTTT
once,TRBD1,TRBV7-9,TRBJ1-1,CASRGYRGSSTEAFF,TGTGCCAGCAGAGGATACAGGGGTTCTTCGACTGAAGCTTTCTTT
-,-,TRBV5-1,TRBJ1-4,CASSLQPANEKLFF,TGCGCCAGCAGCTTACAGCCAGCGAACGAAAAACTGTTTTTT
once,-,TRBV5-6,TRBJ2-7,CASSLGGLYEQYF,TGTGCCAGCAGCTTGGGGGGTTTATACGAGCAGTACTTC
few,-,TRBV28,TRBJ1-1,CASDTRDTEAFF,TGTGCCAGTGACACCCGGGACACTGAAGCTTTCTTT
-,TRBD1,TRBV6-6,TRBJ1-3,CASSFTGQGGGNTIYF,TGTGCCAGCAGTTTCACAGGACAGGGTGGAGGAAACACCATATATTTT
-,TRBD2,TRBV9,TRBJ2-7,CASSVASGSLYEQYF,TGTGCCAGCAGCGTAGCTAGCGGGAGTCTCTACGAGCAGTACTTC
-,TRBD1,TRBV11-2,TRBJ2-6,CASSLGQGAVGANVLTF,TGTGCCAGCAGCTTAGGACAGGGGGCGGTTGGGGCCAACGTCCTGACTTTC
-,-,TRBV6-6,TRBJ1-2,CASSGSKEIYGYTF,TGTGCCAGCAGTGGATCAAAGGAAATCTATGGCTACACCTTC
-,-,TRBV30,TRBJ1-6,CAWSGHPGSGSPLHF,TGTGCCTGGAGCGGTCATCCAGGGTCAGGTTCACCCCTCCACTTT
once,-,TRBV7-9,TRBJ2-7,CASSPGRSDREQYF,TGTGCCAGCAGCCCGGGTCGGAGTGACCGCGAGCAGTACTTC
-,-,TRBV11-3,TRBJ1-2,CASSLDTRDYTF,TGTGCCAGCAGCTTAGATACACGGGACTACACCTTC
-,TRBD2,TRBV2,TRBJ2-1,CARGTSGGSYNEQFF,TGTGCCAGAGGGACTAGCGGGGGTTCCTACAATGAGCAGTTCTTC
-,TRBD1,TRBV19,TRBJ2-7,CASSGRQGAYEQYF,TGTGCCAGTAGTGGAAGACAGGGAGCCTACGAGCAGTACTTC
-,-,TRBV7-9,TRBJ2-1,CASSLGSGRGAYDEQFF,TGTGCCAGCAGCTTAGGATCAGGGAGAGGGGCTTACGATGAGCAGTTCTTC
-,-,TRBV4-1,TRBJ2-7,CASSPGAGWDYEQYF,TGCGCCAGCAGCCCGGGAGCGGGTTGGGACTACGAGCAGTACTTC
-,-,TRBV18,TRBJ1-2,CASSPLSLGYTF,TGTGCCAGCTCACCTCTCTCTTTGGGCTACACCTTC
-,TRBD2,TRBV11-2,TRBJ2-2,CASSPLWEGGELFF,TGTGCCAGCAGCCCCCTGTGGGAGGGCGGGGAGCTGTTTTTT
-,-,TRBV27,TRBJ1-1,CASRGPHEGTEAFF,TGTGCCAGCAGGGGTCCCCACGAGGGGACTGAAGCTTTCTTT
once,-,TRBV4-2,TRBJ2-1,CASSQDLRPRLVSQDNEQFF,TGTGCCAGCAGCCAAGATCTTCGCCCCAGACTAGTCTCCCAGGACAATGAGCAGTTCTTC
-,-,TRBV19,TRBJ1-5,CASSTGGLDSNQPQHF,TGTGCCAGTAGTACCGGGGGCTTAGATAGCAATCAGCCCCAGCATTTT
-,-,TRBV30,TRBJ1-2,CAWSEGNYGYTF,TGTGCCTGGAGTGAAGGGAACTATGGCTACACCTTC
-,TRBD1,TRBV18,TRBJ2-7,CASSPDRAYEQYF,TGTGCCAGCTCACCGGACAGGGCCTACGAGCAGTACTTC
-,-,TRBV2,TRBJ1-4,CASRPGGANEKLFF,TGTGCCAGCAGGCCCGGGGGAGCTAATGAAAAACTGTTTTTT
-,-,TRBV5-1,TRBJ2-7,CASSLVTGAYEQYF,TGCGCCAGCAGCTTGGTAACAGGAGCCTACGAGCAGTACTTC
-,-,TRBV9,TRBJ2-3,CASSVAPGTDTQYF,TGTGCCAGCAGCGTAGCTCCTGGCACAGATACGCAGTATTTT
-,-,TRBV5-1,TRBJ2-3,CASSFHPGRTDTQYF,TGCGCCAGCAGCTTTCACCCCGGGCGCACAGATACGCAGTATTTT
-,-,TRBV4-2,TRBJ2-3,CASSQDRGTTDTQYF,TGTGCCAGCAGCCAAGATCGCGGAACCACAGATACGCAGTATTTT
-,TRBD2,TRBV7-9,TRBJ2-2,CASTPWVSGTSNTGELFF,TGTGCCAGCACCCCATGGGTTAGCGGGACCTCGAACACCGGGGAGCTGTTTTTT
-,TRBD2,TRBV4-3,TRBJ2-1,CASSRLAGRAGDEQFF,TGCGCCAGCAGCCGTCTGGCCGGGAGGGCCGGCGATGAGCAGTTCTTC
-,TRBD2,TRBV7-2,TRBJ2-1,CASSLVSSGRAYEQFF,TGTGCCAGCAGCTTAGTGAGTAGCGGGAGGGCCTATGAGCAGTTCTTC